This entry concerns a single T cell receptor beta chain. Its antigen is unidentified. This entry belongs to a study of T cells expressing NK-cell markers. Across the study: From sorted CD3+CD56+NKG2C+, CD3+CD56+NKG2C- and CD3+CD56-NKG2C+ T cells came the TCR beta repertoires.

5'RACE template switching built TCR beta cDNA with unique molecular identifiers. Reanalyzing the 5' RACE reads, TCRdb keeps one entry per CDR3 protein, without DNA. This sample contains around 140,000 distinct CDR3 sequences. Germline V gene data show CDR1 as GTSNPN and CDR2 as SVGIG (reference sequence). The CDR3 is 13 residues long. Study conclusions and caveats: A range of 1.0-7.0% of CD8+ T cells consisted of dominant NKG2C+ clonotypes in roughly 6 donors.

The rearrangement links TRBV30 to TRBJ2-1; TCRdb indicates TRBD2, and absent DNA this call remains unverified. Sequencing used blood T cells: a sorted CD56 or NKG2C T cell subset, CD4+ or CD8+ T cells, or bulk PBMC T cells (not recorded which). The sequence derives from a man between 18 and 29 years old in good health. This CDR3 reads CAWSSGTYNEQFF. Looking up the rest from reference TRBV30 and TRBJ2-1 gives the full variable domain: SQTIHQWPATLVQPVGSPLSLECTVEGTSNPNLYWYRQAAGRGLQLLFYSVGIGQISSEVPQNLSASRPQDRQFILSSKKLLLSDSGFYLCAWSSGTYNEQFFGPGTRLTVL.